These 10 T cell receptor beta chains came from one sample sequenced in a study of cytomegalovirus exposure and HLA in healthy donors. The PCR ran on 60 Vbeta and 13 Jbeta primers. Sequenced by immunoSEQ multiplex PCR; TCRdb stores in-frame clones only, minus some. The data show about 180,000 clones, approximately 80% seen once. The sample consisted of PBMCs. These TCRs come from a girl aged 10-17 years in good health and CMV-seropositive.

The CDR3 protein is CAIPGHFTGELFF. The CDR3 bases are TGTGCCATCCCGGGACACTTCACCGGGGAGCTGTTTTTT. The rearrangement joins TRBV6-5 to TRBJ2-2; D might be TRBD1 (6 bases). V was pared by 10 bases and J by 4 bases, with 13 bases between. The CDR3 is made up of 13 amino acids. Germline CDR1 is MNHEY and CDR2 is SVGAGI.

The chain employs TRBV11-2 and TRBJ2-2; TRBD1 might be the D (6 bases). This CDR3 is 15 amino acids long. V lost 1 base and J 1 base, leaving 7 bases between the germline ends. Germline assignment: CDR1 SGHAT and CDR2 FQNNGV. CDR3 loop: CASSLGTVNTGELFF. In nucleotides, the CDR3 is TGTGCCAGCAGCTTAGGGACAGTGAACACCGGGGAGCTGTTTTTT. Combining the CDR3 with reference TRBV11-2 and TRBJ2-2 gives the whole variable domain EAGVAQSPRYKIIEKRQSVAFWCNPISGHATLYWYQQILGQGPKLLIQFQNNGVVDDSQLPKDRFSAERLKGVDSTLKIQPAKLEDSAVYLCASSLGTVNTGELFFGEGSRLTVL.

This clone is classed as medium-sized. This sequence joins TRBV4-1 and TRBJ2-1; no firm D call. This CDR3 is 14 amino acids long. With 4 bases removed from V and 3 bases from J, the gap between germline ends came to 10 bases. Germline lookup yields CDR1 MGHRA and CDR2 YSYEKL. The CDR3, as DNA: TGCGCCAGCAGCCGGAGCGAGTTCTACAATGAGCAGTTCTTC. This gives the protein CASSRSEFYNEQFF.

With regard to this clone: In the same sample, other DNA sequences code for this CDR3. The rearrangement joins TRBV18 to TRBJ1-5; TRBD1 might be the D (6 bases). The V end was cut by 6 bases, the J end by 4 bases, with 10 bases between. The CDR3 sequence is 13 residues long. Germline CDR1 is KGHSH and CDR2 is LQKENI. Written as DNA, the CDR3 is TGTGCCAGCTCGGGCCAGGGGAATCAGCCCCAGCATTTT. Translated: CASSGQGNQPQHF.

This chain links TRBV5-6 with TRBJ2-5, with D possibly being TRBD2 (5 bases). Germline CDR1 is SGHDT and CDR2 is YYEEEE. CDR3 length equals 16 residues. V gave up 3 bases and J gave up 5 bases, with 20 bases separating them. This chain's CDR3 is CASSYGGPTNLETQYF. In DNA form, the CDR3 reads TGTGCCAGCAGCTATGGCGGGCCGACAAACCTGGAGACCCAGTACTTC.

V usage is TRBV27 and J usage is TRBJ2-5, with D uncertain. CDR1 and CDR2 (germline): MNHEY, SMNVEV (reference sequence). Trimming removed 5 bases at V and 1 base at J, with 8 bases between. The CDR3 covers 13 residues. The CDR3 region has the DNA TGTGCCAGCAGTCCACTCCTCCAAGAGACCCAGTACTTC. This sequence encodes CASSPLLQETQYF.

The J gene is TRBJ2-1, the V gene TRBV2, with 8 bases fitting TRBD1. Germline trimming cut 5 bases from V and 0 bases from J; bases unmatched to any gene: 3. There are 15 residues in the CDR3. CDR1 is SNHLY, CDR2 FYNNEI, per germline. The CDR3 nucleotides read TGTGCCAGCAGTAACACAGGGGGCTCCTACAATGAGCAGTTCTTC. It is translated as CASSNTGGSYNEQFF.

The V gene is TRBV6-4, the J gene TRBJ1-2; 7 positions match TRBD1. Germline CDR1 MRHNA, CDR2 SNTAGT. This CDR3 comprises 14 residues. Losses at the gene ends were 5 bases for V and 4 bases for J; bases not matched to a gene: 7. The chain's CDR3 is CASSPTGTPYGYTF. DNA of the CDR3: TGTGCCAGCAGTCCGACAGGGACCCCCTATGGCTACACCTTC.

This chain connects TRBV28 to TRBJ2-3; TRBD1 might be the D (6 bases). This CDR3 is 11 amino acids long. Trimming left V 5 bases short and J 9 bases short, with 9 bases between. Germline V CDR1 and CDR2: MDHEN, SYDVKM. CDR3 protein: CASSPQGTQYF. The DNA for the CDR3 is TGTGCCAGCAGTCCCCAGGGGACGCAGTATTTT. Full variable domain (remainder filled in from reference TRBV28 and TRBJ2-3): DVKVTQSSRYLVKRTGEKVFLECVQDMDHENMFWYRQDPGLGLRLIYFSYDVKMKEKGDIPEGYSVSREKKERFSLILESASTNQTSMYLCASSPQGTQYFGPGTRLTVL.

This clone was picked up one time. In DNA form, the CDR3 reads TGTGCCACCAGCAGAGTCCCTAGGGCGGAGGGGCCAGATACGCAGTATTTT. Translation gives CATSRVPRAEGPDTQYF. V and J are TRBV15 and TRBJ2-3; D may be TRBD2 (6 bases). CDR1 and CDR2 from the germline V gene are LNHNV and YYDKDF (reference sequence). This CDR3 comprises 17 residues. The V end lost 1 base, the J end lost 4 bases, and 18 bases lay between the germline ends. Based on the CDR3 plus reference TRBV15 and TRBJ2-3, the full variable domain is DAMVIQNPRYQVTQFGKPVTLSCSQTLNHNVMYWYQQKSSQAPKLLFHYYDKDFNNEADTPDNFQSRRPNTSFCFLDIRSPGLGDTAMYLCATSRVPRAEGPDTQYFGPGTRLTVL.